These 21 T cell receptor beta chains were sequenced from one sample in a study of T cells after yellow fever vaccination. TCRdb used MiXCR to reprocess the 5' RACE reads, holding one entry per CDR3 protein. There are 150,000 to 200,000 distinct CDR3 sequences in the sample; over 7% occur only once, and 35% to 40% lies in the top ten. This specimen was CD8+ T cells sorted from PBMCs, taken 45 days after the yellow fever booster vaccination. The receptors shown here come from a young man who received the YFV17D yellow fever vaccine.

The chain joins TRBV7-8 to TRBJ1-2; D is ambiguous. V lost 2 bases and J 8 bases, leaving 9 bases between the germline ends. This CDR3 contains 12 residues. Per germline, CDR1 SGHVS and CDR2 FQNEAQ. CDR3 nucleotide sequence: TGTGCCAGCAGCTTATATCCAGAAGGCTACACCTTC. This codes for CASSLYPEGYTF. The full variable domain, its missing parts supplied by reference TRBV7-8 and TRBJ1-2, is GAGVSQSPRYKVAKRGQDVALRCDPISGHVSLFWYQQALGQGPEFLTYFQNEAQLDKSGLPSDRFFAERPEGSVSTLKIQRTQQEDSAVYLCASSLYPEGYTFGSGTRLTVV.

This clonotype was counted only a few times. CDR3 in DNA: TGTGCCAGCAGTTACTTGGCGGGGGCCAACACTGAAGCTTTCTTT. Translation: CASSYLAGANTEAFF. This chain links TRBV6-5 with TRBJ1-1, with a weak D call TRBD1 (6 bases). The CDR3 spans 15 residues. The germline V gene encodes CDR1 MNHEY and CDR2 SVGAGI. With 1 base removed from V and 2 bases from J, the gap between germline ends came to 11 bases.

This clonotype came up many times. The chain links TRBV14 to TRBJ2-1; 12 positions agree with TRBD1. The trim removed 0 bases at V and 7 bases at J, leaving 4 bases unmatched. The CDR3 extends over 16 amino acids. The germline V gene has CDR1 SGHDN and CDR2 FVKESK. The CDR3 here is CASSQEGDRGRNEQFF. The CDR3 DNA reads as TGTGCCAGCAGCCAAGAGGGGGACAGGGGGCGAAATGAGCAGTTCTTC.

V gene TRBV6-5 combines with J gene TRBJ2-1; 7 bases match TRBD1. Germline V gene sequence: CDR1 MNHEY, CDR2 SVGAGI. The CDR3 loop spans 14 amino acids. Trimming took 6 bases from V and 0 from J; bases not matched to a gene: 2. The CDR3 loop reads CASSGTDSYNEQFF. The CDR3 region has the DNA TGTGCCAGCAGCGGGACAGACTCCTACAATGAGCAGTTCTTC.

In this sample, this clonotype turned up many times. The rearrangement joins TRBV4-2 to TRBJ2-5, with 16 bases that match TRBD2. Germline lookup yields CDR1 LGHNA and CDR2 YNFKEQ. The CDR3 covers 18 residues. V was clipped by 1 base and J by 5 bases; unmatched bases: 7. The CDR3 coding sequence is TGTGCCAGCAGCCAAGCGGGACTAGCGGGGGGGGCCCTCGAGACCCAGTACTTC. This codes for CASSQAGLAGGALETQYF.

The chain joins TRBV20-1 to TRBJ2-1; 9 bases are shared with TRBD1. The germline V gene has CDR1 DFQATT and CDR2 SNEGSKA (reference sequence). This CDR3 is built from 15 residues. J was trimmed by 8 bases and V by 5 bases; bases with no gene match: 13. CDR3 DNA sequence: TGCAGTGCTGGAACCGGGACAGGGATTTGGGATGAGCAGTTCTTC. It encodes CSAGTGTGIWDEQFF.

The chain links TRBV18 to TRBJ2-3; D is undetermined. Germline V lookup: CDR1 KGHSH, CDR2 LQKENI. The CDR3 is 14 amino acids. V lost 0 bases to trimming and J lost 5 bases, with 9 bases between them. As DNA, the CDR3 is TGTGCCAGCTCACCACCGGTGTCTGAAGATACGCAGTATTTT. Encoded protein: CASSPPVSEDTQYF.

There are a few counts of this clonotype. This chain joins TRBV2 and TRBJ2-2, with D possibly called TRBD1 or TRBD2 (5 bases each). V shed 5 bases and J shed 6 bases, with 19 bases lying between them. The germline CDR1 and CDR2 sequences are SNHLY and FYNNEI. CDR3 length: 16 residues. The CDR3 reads CASSPQTVLGPGELFF. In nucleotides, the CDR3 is TGTGCCAGCAGTCCTCAAACGGTTTTGGGACCCGGGGAGCTGTTTTTT.

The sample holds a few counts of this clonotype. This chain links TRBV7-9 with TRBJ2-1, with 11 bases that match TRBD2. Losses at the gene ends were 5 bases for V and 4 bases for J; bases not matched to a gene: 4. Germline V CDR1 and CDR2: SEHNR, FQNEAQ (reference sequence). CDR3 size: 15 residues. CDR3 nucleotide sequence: TGTGCCAGCAGCCCGGTAGCGGGGGGGTACAATGAGCAGTTCTTC. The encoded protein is CASSPVAGGYNEQFF.

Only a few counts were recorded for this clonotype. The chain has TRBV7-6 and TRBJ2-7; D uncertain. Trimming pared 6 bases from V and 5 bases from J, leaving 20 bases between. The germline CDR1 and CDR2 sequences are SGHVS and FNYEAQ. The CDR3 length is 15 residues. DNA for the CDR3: TGTGCCAGCAGTCGATCCGGCTTAGGTTCCGACGAGCAGTACTTC. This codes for CASSRSGLGSDEQYF.

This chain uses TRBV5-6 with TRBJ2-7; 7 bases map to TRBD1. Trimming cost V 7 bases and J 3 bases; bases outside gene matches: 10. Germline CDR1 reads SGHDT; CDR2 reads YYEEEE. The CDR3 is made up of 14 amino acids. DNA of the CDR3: TGTGCCAGCGGAGGACAGGCCAGGAGCTACGAGCAGTACGTC. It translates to CASGGQARSYEQYV.

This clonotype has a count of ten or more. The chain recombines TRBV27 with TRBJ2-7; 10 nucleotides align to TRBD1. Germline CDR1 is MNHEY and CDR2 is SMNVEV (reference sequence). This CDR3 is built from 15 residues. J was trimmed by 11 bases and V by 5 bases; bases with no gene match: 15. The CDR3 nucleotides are TGTGCCAGCAGTGCAATCATGGGGACAGGGGCCTTTGAGTACTTC. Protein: CASSAIMGTGAFEYF.

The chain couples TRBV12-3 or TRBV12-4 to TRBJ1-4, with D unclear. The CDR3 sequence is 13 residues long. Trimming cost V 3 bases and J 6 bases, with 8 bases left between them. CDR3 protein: CASSFTGDEKLFF. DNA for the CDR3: TGTGCCAGCAGTTTCACGGGTGATGAAAAACTGTTTTTT.

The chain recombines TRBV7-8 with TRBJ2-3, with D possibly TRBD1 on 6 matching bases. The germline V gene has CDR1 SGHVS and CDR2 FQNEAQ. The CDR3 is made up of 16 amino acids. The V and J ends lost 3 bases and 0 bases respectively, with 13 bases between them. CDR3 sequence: CASSLDRDTSTDTQYF. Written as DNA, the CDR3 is TGTGCCAGCAGCTTGGACCGGGACACTAGCACAGATACGCAGTATTTT.

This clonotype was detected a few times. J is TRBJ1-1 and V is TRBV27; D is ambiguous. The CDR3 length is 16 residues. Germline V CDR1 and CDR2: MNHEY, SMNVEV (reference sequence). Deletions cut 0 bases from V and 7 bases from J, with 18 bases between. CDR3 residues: CASSLSISWQAREAFF. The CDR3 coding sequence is TGTGCCAGCAGTTTATCGATAAGCTGGCAGGCCCGTGAAGCTTTCTTT.

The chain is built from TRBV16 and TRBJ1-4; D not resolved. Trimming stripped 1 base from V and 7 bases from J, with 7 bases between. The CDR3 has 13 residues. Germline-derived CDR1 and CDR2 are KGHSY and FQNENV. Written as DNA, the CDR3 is TGTGCCAGCAGCCAATTGAACACTGAAAAACTGTTTTTT. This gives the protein CASSQLNTEKLFF.

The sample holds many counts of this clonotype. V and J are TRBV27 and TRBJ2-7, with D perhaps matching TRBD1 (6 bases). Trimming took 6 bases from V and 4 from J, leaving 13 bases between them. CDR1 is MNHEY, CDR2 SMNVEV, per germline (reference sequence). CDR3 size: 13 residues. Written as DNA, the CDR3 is TGTGCCAGCAGCTACGGGACACATTACGAGCAGTACTTC. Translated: CASSYGTHYEQYF.

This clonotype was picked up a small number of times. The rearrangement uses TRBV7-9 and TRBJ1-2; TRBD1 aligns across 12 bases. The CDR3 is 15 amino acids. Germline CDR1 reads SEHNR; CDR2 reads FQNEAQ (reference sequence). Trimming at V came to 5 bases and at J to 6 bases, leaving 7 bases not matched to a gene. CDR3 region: CASSEYGTGGDGYTF. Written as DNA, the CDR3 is TGTGCCAGCAGCGAATACGGGACAGGGGGCGATGGCTACACCTTC.

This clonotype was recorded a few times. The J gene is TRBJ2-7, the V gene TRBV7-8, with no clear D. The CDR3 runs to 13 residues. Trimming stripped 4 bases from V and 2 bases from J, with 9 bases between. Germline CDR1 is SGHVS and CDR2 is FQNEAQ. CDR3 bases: TGTGCCAGCAGCTATGACTCGGCCTACGAGCAGTACTTC. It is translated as CASSYDSAYEQYF. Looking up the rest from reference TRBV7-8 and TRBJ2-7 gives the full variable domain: GAGVSQSPRYKVAKRGQDVALRCDPISGHVSLFWYQQALGQGPEFLTYFQNEAQLDKSGLPSDRFFAERPEGSVSTLKIQRTQQEDSAVYLCASSYDSAYEQYFGPGTRLTVT.

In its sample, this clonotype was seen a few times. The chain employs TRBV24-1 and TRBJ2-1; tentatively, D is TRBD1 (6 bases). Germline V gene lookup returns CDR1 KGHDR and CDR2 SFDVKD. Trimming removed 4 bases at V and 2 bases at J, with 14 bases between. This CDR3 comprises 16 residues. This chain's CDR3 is CATSETQGFPYNEQFF. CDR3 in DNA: TGTGCCACCAGTGAGACTCAGGGGTTTCCCTACAATGAGCAGTTCTTC.

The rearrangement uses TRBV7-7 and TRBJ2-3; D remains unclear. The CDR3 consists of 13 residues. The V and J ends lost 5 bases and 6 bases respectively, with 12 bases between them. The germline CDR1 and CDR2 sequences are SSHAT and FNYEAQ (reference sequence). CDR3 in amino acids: CASSPGPMDTQYF. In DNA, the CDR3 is TGTGCCAGCAGCCCTGGGCCCATGGATACGCAGTATTTT.